Listed below are T cell receptor beta chains from one sample, sequenced in a study of cytomegalovirus exposure and HLA in healthy donors. Only in-frame clones appear in the TCRdb table, and some are missing; sequencing was by immunoSEQ multiplex PCR. The table lists over 110,000 clones, around 82% of them singletons. Sequencing input: PBMCs. The receptors were gathered from a woman aged 40 to 49 in good health and CMV-seropositive. CDR3s include the opening cysteine and the closing phenylalanine or tryptophan. A D gene is named only where the DNA matches it firmly. A clone size is listed for some rows: how often the clone was seen (once, few, many), or a class if it is expanded.

d_gene	abundance	v_gene	j_gene	CDR3nt	CDR3aa
NA	once	TRBV28	TRBJ1-4	TGTGCCAGCAGTTTTGATTGGGAGAGAGAAAAACTGTTTTTT	CASSFDWEREKLFF
TRBD1	few	TRBV5-1	TRBJ2-6	TGCGCCAGCAGCCCCGGCCCGGACAGGATGTCTGGGGCCAACGTCCTGACTTTC	CASSPGPDRMSGANVLTF
NA	few	TRBV10-3	TRBJ2-7	TGTGCCATCAGTGTATCGGGGGTTCTAGATTTCGAGCAGTACTTC	CAISVSGVLDFEQYF
TRBD2	NA	TRBV30	TRBJ2-3	TGTGCCTGGAGTGAAGGACTAGCCACAGATACGCAGTATTTT	CAWSEGLATDTQYF
NA	NA	TRBV13	TRBJ2-7	TGTGCCAGCAGCTTAAGGGGCGCGGGACAGTCCTACGAGCAGTACTTC	CASSLRGAGQSYEQYF
TRBD1	NA	TRBV14	TRBJ1-2	TGTGCCAGCAGCCAGGGACAGGGCATAGGCTACACCTTC	CASSQGQGIGYTF
NA	once	TRBV28	TRBJ2-7	TGTGCCAGCAGTTTAGTTGGACAGAGCTACGAGCAGTACTTC	CASSLVGQSYEQYF
NA	NA	TRBV28	TRBJ2-7	TGTGCCAGCAGTTTATTTGCAGGGGCCTACGAGCAGTACTTC	CASSLFAGAYEQYF
NA	NA	TRBV6-5	TRBJ2-7	TGTGCCAGCAGTTACTCGTACTGGGGGCCTCACGAGCAGTACTTC	CASSYSYWGPHEQYF
TRBD2	NA	TRBV2	TRBJ2-7	TGTGCCAGCCGGCGGGAGGTTTACGAGCAGTACTTC	CASRREVYEQYF
TRBD1	NA	TRBV28	TRBJ1-4	TGTGCCAGCAGTCACCGACAGGGACGCCGTGAGTGGGGTGAAAAACTGTTTTTT	CASSHRQGRREWGEKLFF
TRBD1	NA	TRBV10-3	TRBJ2-1	TGTGCCATCACTCGACAGGGAACCTACAATGAGCAGTTCTTC	CAITRQGTYNEQFF
TRBD2	NA	TRBV7-9	TRBJ2-5	TGTGCCAGCAGCTTAGTTGGGACTAGCGGAGAGACCCAGTACTTC	CASSLVGTSGETQYF
NA	NA	TRBV9	TRBJ2-2	TGTGCCAGCAGCGTAGGACCCGGAGAGGAGCTGTTTTTT	CASSVGPGEELFF
TRBD1	NA	TRBV5-1	TRBJ2-1	TGCGCCAGCAGCTTTTCGGGACAGGGGGCCATCTACAATGAGCAGTTCTTC	CASSFSGQGAIYNEQFF
TRBD2	few	TRBV13	TRBJ2-4	TGTGCCAGCGGAATGACTAGCGGGAGACCCAAAAACATTCAGTACTTC	CASGMTSGRPKNIQYF
TRBD1	NA	TRBV2	TRBJ1-5	TGTGCCAGCAGAGCGGACAGGGGTAGCAATCAGCCCCAGCATTTT	CASRADRGSNQPQHF
TRBD1	NA	TRBV7-9	TRBJ2-7	TGTGCCAGCAGCTTAGCGAAGGGGACAGGGCTGAGGTTCGAGCAGTACTTC	CASSLAKGTGLRFEQYF
TRBD1	NA	TRBV6-6	TRBJ2-7	TGTGCCAGCAGCCGCGGACAGGGCTACGAGCAGTACTTC	CASSRGQGYEQYF
TRBD2	NA	TRBV19	TRBJ2-7	TGTGCCAGTAGTATGGTGGCTAGCGGGAAGGGCGAGCAGTACTTC	CASSMVASGKGEQYF
NA	NA	TRBV5-8	TRBJ1-1	TGTGCCAGCAGCTTGTACTTTGAAGCTTTCTTT	CASSLYFEAFF
TRBD1	once	TRBV9	TRBJ1-2	TGTGCCAGCAGCGCCGACAGGGTTGGGTATGGCTACACCTTC	CASSADRVGYGYTF
NA	few	TRBV7-3	TRBJ1-1	TGTGCCAGCAGTTCCCAGGGGAACACTGAAGCTTTCTTT	CASSSQGNTEAFF
NA	NA	TRBV11-2	TRBJ1-1	TGTGCCAGCAGCCCCAGTCGTGGTAACAGAGATCACACTGAAGCTTTCTTT	CASSPSRGNRDHTEAFF
NA	NA	TRBV18	TRBJ1-2	TGTGCCAGCTCCTCGGGCCAGGGGACATTTAACTATGGCTACACCTTC	CASSSGQGTFNYGYTF
NA	NA	TRBV6-5	TRBJ2-7	TGTGCCAGCAGTGAATATGGGCACGAGCAGTACTTC	CASSEYGHEQYF
NA	NA	TRBV5-8	TRBJ1-5	TGTGCCAGCAGCTTAGGAGAAAGAAGGCAAAGTCAGCCCCAGCATTTT	CASSLGERRQSQPQHF
NA	NA	TRBV28	TRBJ1-2	TGTGCCGAGGAGGGCAACTATGGCTACACCTTC	CAEEGNYGYTF
TRBD1	once	TRBV4-1	TRBJ1-5	TGCGCCAGCAGCCTAGCTACAGGGGACCCCCAGCATTTT	CASSLATGDPQHF
TRBD1	NA	TRBV6-1	TRBJ1-1	TGTGCCAGCAGTTCCGACAGGGATCTAGCTTTCTTT	CASSSDRDLAFF
TRBD2	NA	TRBV4-1	TRBJ2-7	TGCGCCAGCAGCCAAGTGGCGGGAGCGGGACGCGAGCAGTACTTC	CASSQVAGAGREQYF
TRBD1	few	TRBV18	TRBJ1-1	TGTGCCAGCTCACTACAGGGGGGGAACACTGAAGCTTTCTTT	CASSLQGGNTEAFF
TRBD1	NA	TRBV6-1	TRBJ2-7	TGTGCCAGCAGTGAAGGGCTGGGACAGGGGGCGCGGGGCGAGCAGTACTTC	CASSEGLGQGARGEQYF
NA	NA	TRBV2	TRBJ1-3	TGTGCCAGCAGTGATGAGGGGGGGGGAAACACCATATATTTT	CASSDEGGGNTIYF
TRBD1	NA	TRBV9	TRBJ2-7	TGTGCCAGCAGCGCAGGGGACAGGGCGAGACGCGAGCAGTACTTC	CASSAGDRARREQYF
TRBD2	NA	TRBV29-1	TRBJ2-2	TGCAGCGTTGCGGCTAGCGGGGACACCGGGGAGCTGTTTTTT	CSVAASGDTGELFF
NA	NA	TRBV5-1	TRBJ2-5	TGCGCCAGCAGCTTGGAATACCGGAGCTCGGCGGAGACCCAGTACTTC	CASSLEYRSSAETQYF
NA	NA	TRBV11-2	TRBJ2-5	TGTGCCAGCAGCTTACGGCAGGGACAAGAGACCCAGTACTTC	CASSLRQGQETQYF
NA	NA	TRBV29-1	TRBJ2-5	TGCAGCGTTACGGGGGAGGTCCGGGAGACCCAGTACTTC	CSVTGEVRETQYF
TRBD2	NA	TRBV5-6	TRBJ2-1	TGTGCCAGCAGCTTGGGTTTAGCGGGAGACTCTGAGCAGTTCTTC	CASSLGLAGDSEQFF
NA	NA	TRBV7-8	TRBJ2-7	TGTGCCAGCAGCTTAGCGGGCATCGCCCCCTACGAGCAGTACTTC	CASSLAGIAPYEQYF
TRBD1	NA	TRBV5-1	TRBJ2-2	TGCGCCAGCAGCTTACCCAGGGGGTTCGCCGGGGAGCTGTTTTTT	CASSLPRGFAGELFF
TRBD2	NA	TRBV10-3	TRBJ2-2	TGTGCCATCGCCCCGGGACTAGCGGGAGGGCGCAACACCGGGGAGCTGTTTTTT	CAIAPGLAGGRNTGELFF
NA	NA	TRBV11-3	TRBJ2-7	TGTGCCAGCGGCGGGTACGAGCAGTACTTC	CASGGYEQYF
NA	few	TRBV7-9	TRBJ2-7	TGTGCCAGCAGCCTTCTCGGCGGAGGGTCCGAGCAGTACTTC	CASSLLGGGSEQYF
TRBD1	NA	TRBV2	TRBJ1-5	TGTGCCAGCGCCGGACAGGGGGCATCTCAGCCCCAGCATTTT	CASAGQGASQPQHF
NA	NA	TRBV5-6	TRBJ2-1	TGTGCCAGCAGCCTGGCGGGGAGACGGGACTACAATGAGCAGTTCTTC	CASSLAGRRDYNEQFF
NA	NA	TRBV29-1	TRBJ2-5	TGCAGCGGTGACAGAGAGACCCAGTACTTC	CSGDRETQYF
TRBD2	NA	TRBV19	TRBJ2-1	TGTGCCAGTAGTATAGTTGGGACTAGCGGCCATGAGCAGTTCTTC	CASSIVGTSGHEQFF
TRBD2	NA	TRBV10-1	TRBJ2-3	TGCGCCGGAGGACTAGCGGAGCAAAACACAGATACGCAGTATTTT	CAGGLAEQNTDTQYF
TRBD2	NA	TRBV5-1	TRBJ2-7	TGCGCCAGCAGCTTGGTTAGCGGGTACCTCGGCGAGCAGTACTTC	CASSLVSGYLGEQYF
TRBD2	NA	TRBV18	TRBJ2-1	TGTGCCAGCTCACCAAACGATTTAGCGGGATTCTACAATGAGCAGTTCTTC	CASSPNDLAGFYNEQFF
TRBD2	NA	TRBV10-3	TRBJ2-7	TGTGCCATCAGTCTAGCGGGGTGGGGGGGCGAGCAGTACTTC	CAISLAGWGGEQYF